This T cell receptor (beta chain) was recorded in a study of blood T cell repertoires in COVID-19. In the study overall: The analysed material was cDNA or gDNA that came from T cells, B-cell-depleted T cells, or PBMCs.

This clone was seen only a few times. The repertoire was sequenced with immunoSEQ multiplex PCR; TCRdb's copy has only in-frame clones and lacks some. This table has about 76,000 clones, 80% to 90% appearing once. Trimming took off 0 bases at V and 0 bases at J, with 4 bases between the two ends. In germline, CDR1 is MNHEY, CDR2 SMNVEV (reference sequence). The length of the CDR3 is 14 residues. The material sequenced was peripheral blood. This chain uses TRBV27 with TRBJ2-3; no clear D gene. The sequence came from a man aged 45-65 years with active COVID-19. The CDR3, as DNA: TGTGCCAGCAGTTTATCCGTTAGCACAGATACGCAGTATTTT. This gives the protein CASSLSVSTDTQYF.